The sequence of this TCR beta chain was determined in a study of yellow fever vaccine responses in identical twins (dated by TCRdb to 2017 to 2018). For the wider study: Focusing on identical twins, the study followed the T cell clones that responded to the vaccine, and did so with precision.

The library was prepared using RT-PCR. Sequencing relied on an Illumina HiSeq 2500. TCRdb reprocessed the public reads (quality trimming at Q25 with fastp, clone calling with MiXCR) and kept in-frame beta chains. Entries are consolidated by CDR3 protein sequence, retaining the most common genes and DNA. The table for this sample lists about 4,000 distinct CDR3 sequences; around 81% of them were counted only once. Around 3.6% of the sample is taken by the ten largest. Results the study describes overall, beyond this receptor: The T cell response to vaccination in identical twins was reported by the authors to appear partly convergent and partly personalized.

Concerning this clonotype itself: Its cognate antigen has yet to be identified. Base qualities are not at hand, and no much larger clone is one base apart.

Taken from the germline V gene, the CDR1 and CDR2 loops are KGHSH and LQKENI. V gives up 6 bases and J gives up 5 bases, and the segment between their germline ends measures 11 bases. The CDR3 runs 13 amino acids, cysteine and phenylalanine included. Only the CDR3 region is kept as DNA, spanning 39 bases read in frame from base 1. This material consisted of T cells from blood (PBMCs), unsorted or a sorted subset (not recorded which), taken before or after yellow fever vaccination (not recorded which). The chain was built from TRBV18 and TRBJ1-5, with a weak D call of TRBD1 (5 bases match). The sequence was collected from a young woman who received the yellow fever vaccine. Donor details come from another sample of the same person, matched by shared clones. The CDR3: CASSDSLDQPQHF. The DNA is TGTGCCAGCTCCGACAGTTTAGATCAGCCCCAGCATTTT.